What follows is one T cell receptor beta chain and its context. Its antigen is as yet unknown. Within the sample, other DNA sequences also encode this same CDR3. The sample comes from a study of shared clonotypes between healthy human individuals. Overall study results and limits: Clonotype sharing among donors was thought likely to change with sequencing depth.

This CDR3 is built from 15 residues. From germline, CDR1 is SEHNR and CDR2 FQNEAQ (reference sequence). Trimming pared 6 bases from V and 2 bases from J, leaving 11 bases between. The table came from immunoSEQ multiplex PCR; TCRdb's copy has only in-frame clones and leaves some out. The sample holds over 2 million clones, around 96% seen once. The naive CD8 population came from CD45RO-negative cells selected for CCR7, without terminally differentiated effector memory CD45RA+ cells. The material sequenced was naive CD8+ T cells sorted from blood. The chain links TRBV7-9 to TRBJ2-6; no firm D call. This clonotype originated in a man aged 18 to 29 in good health. Written as DNA, the CDR3 is TGTGCCAGCAGTCCTCGGGTAGCTGGGGCCAACGTCCTGACTTTC. Translated, it gives CASSPRVAGANVLTF.